One sample yielded the 5 T cell receptor beta chains listed below, sequenced in a study of cytomegalovirus exposure and HLA in healthy donors. The PCR contained 60 Vbeta and 13 Jbeta primers. Produced via immunoSEQ multiplex PCR; TCRdb's table is partial and in-frame only. The sample yields under 95,000 clones, roughly 78% seen once. Specimen: PBMCs. Receptors were obtained from a woman aged 35 to 49 in good health and CMV-seropositive.

The V call is TRBV7-9, the J call TRBJ2-6; weak D call: TRBD2 (5 bases). The CDR3 contains 16 residues. Trimming shortened V by 5 bases and J by 0 bases, and 11 bases separated the two germline ends. CDR1 SEHNR and CDR2 FQNEAQ come from the germline V gene (reference sequence). This chain's CDR3 is CASSPDRGSGANVLTF. For the CDR3, the DNA is TGTGCCAGCAGCCCAGACCGGGGCTCTGGGGCCAACGTCCTGACTTTC. Full variable domain (outside the CDR3, taken from reference TRBV7-9 and TRBJ2-6): DTGVSQNPRHKITKRGQNVTFRCDPISEHNRLYWYRQTLGQGPEFLTYFQNEAQLEKSRLLSDRFSAERPKGSFSTLEIQRTEQGDSAMYLCASSPDRGSGANVLTFGAGSRLTVL.

CDR3 nucleotides: TGTGCCAGCAGCTCCGCAGGGGGCGGCCAAGAGACCCAGTACTTC. The encoded protein is CASSSAGGGQETQYF. The V and J genes are TRBV11-2 and TRBJ2-5; 8 nucleotides align to TRBD1. J lost 1 base, V lost 4 bases, and 5 bases had no gene match. The CDR3 has 15 residues. Germline V gene lookup returns CDR1 SGHAT and CDR2 FQNNGV.

The gene calls are TRBV7-9 and TRBJ2-1, with TRBD1 matching 9 bases. V shed 1 base and J 6 bases; nucleotides not matched to a gene: 1. The CDR3 length is 14 residues. Germline V gives CDR1 SEHNR, CDR2 FQNEAQ (reference sequence). CDR3 nucleotide sequence: TGTGCCAGCAGCTTAGAGACAGGGGGCAATGAGCAGTTCTTC. Encoded protein: CASSLETGGNEQFF.

V is TRBV5-1 and J is TRBJ1-2, with D perhaps matching TRBD1 (5 bases). The CDR3 runs to 18 residues. Trimming removed 4 bases at V and 0 bases at J, with 22 bases between. Germline V lookup: CDR1 SGHRS, CDR2 YFSETQ. DNA for the CDR3: TGCGCCAGCAGCCTAACCCCCTCAACGACAGACTCTAACTATGGCTACACCTTC. Its translation is CASSLTPSTTDSNYGYTF.

The chain has TRBV11-2 and TRBJ2-2; the D gene is possibly TRBD1 (5 bases). The V end lost 4 bases, the J end lost 7 bases, and 19 bases lay between the germline ends. Germline V gene sequence: CDR1 SGHAT, CDR2 FQNNGV. The CDR3 covers 16 residues. Here the CDR3 DNA reads TGTGCCAGCAGCTCCCCTGGTCCAGGGATGTTCGGGGAGCTGTTTTTT. This codes for CASSSPGPGMFGELFF.